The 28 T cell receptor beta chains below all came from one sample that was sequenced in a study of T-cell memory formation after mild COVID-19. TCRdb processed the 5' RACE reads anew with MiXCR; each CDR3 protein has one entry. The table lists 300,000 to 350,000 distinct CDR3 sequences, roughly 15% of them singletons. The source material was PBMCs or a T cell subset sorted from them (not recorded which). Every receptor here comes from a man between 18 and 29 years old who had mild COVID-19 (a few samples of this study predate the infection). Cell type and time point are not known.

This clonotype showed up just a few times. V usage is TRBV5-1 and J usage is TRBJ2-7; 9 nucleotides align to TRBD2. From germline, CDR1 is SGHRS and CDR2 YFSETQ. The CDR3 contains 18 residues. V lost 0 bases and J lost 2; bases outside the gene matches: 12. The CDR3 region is CASSLAAGGSSLTYEQYV. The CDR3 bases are TGCGCCAGCAGCTTGGCGGCGGGGGGGTCCTCCTTAACCTACGAGCAGTACGTC.

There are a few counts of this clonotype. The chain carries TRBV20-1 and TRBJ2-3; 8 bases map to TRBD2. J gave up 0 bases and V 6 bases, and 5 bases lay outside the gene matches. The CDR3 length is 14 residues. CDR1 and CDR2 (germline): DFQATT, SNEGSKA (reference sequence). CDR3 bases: TGCAGTGCCCAAGCGGGGGCTAGCACAGATACGCAGTATTTT. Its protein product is CSAQAGASTDTQYF.

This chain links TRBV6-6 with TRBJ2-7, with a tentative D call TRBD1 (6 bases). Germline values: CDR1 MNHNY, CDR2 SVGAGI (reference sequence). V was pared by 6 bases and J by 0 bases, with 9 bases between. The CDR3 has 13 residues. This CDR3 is CASRRDNSYEQYV. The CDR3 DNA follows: TGTGCCAGCAGACGGGACAACTCCTACGAGCAGTACGTC.

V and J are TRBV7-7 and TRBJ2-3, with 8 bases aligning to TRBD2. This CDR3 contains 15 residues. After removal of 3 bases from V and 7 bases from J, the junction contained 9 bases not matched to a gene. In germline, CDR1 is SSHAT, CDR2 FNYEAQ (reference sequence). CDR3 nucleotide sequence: TGTGCCAGCAGCTTGGGGACTAGTAGCGCAAATACGCAGTATTTT. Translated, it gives CASSLGTSSANTQYF.

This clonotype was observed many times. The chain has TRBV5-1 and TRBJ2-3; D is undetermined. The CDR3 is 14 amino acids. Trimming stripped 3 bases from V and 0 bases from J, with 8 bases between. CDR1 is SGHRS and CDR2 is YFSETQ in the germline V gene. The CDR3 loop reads CASSSTGSTDTQYF. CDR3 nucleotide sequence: TGCGCCAGCAGCTCCACCGGGAGCACAGATACGCAGTATTTT.

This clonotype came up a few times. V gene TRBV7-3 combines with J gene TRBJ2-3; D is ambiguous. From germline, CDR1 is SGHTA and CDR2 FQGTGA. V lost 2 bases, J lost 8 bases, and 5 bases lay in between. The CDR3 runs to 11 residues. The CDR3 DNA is TGTGCCAGCAGCTTACCGGGTACGCAGTATTTT. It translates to CASSLPGTQYF.

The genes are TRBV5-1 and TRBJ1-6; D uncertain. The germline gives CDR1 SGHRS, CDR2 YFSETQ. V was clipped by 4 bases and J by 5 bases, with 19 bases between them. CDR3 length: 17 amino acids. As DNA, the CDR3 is TGCGCCAGCAGCCAAAGCCGGGTCTCGGCCAATAATTCACCCCTCCACTTT. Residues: CASSQSRVSANNSPLHF.

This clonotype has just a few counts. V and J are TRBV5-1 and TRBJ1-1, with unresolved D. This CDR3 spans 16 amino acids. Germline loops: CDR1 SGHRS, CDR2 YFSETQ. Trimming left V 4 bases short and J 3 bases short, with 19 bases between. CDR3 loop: CASSLGRLFRDTEAFF. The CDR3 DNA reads TGCGCCAGCAGCCTGGGTCGTCTATTTAGGGACACTGAAGCTTTCTTT.

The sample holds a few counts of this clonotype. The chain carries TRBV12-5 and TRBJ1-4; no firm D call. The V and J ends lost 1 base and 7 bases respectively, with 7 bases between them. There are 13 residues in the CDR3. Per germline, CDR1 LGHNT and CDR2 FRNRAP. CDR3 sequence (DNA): TGTGCTAGTGGTTTGGACTACTTTGAAAAACTGTTTTTT. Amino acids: CASGLDYFEKLFF.

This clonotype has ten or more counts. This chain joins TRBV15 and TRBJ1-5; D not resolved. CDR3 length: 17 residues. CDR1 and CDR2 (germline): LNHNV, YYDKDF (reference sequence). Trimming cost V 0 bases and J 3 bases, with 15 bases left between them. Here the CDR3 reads CATSRDQLGSPNQPQHF. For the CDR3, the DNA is TGTGCCACCAGCAGAGATCAGTTAGGGAGCCCCAATCAGCCCCAGCATTTT.

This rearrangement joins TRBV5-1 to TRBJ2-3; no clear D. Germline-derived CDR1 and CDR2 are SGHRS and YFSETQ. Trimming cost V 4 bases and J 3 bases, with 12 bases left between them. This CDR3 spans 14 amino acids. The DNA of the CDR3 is TGCGCCAGCAGCCTGCAGAGAGTGACAGATACGCAGTATTTT. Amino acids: CASSLQRVTDTQYF.

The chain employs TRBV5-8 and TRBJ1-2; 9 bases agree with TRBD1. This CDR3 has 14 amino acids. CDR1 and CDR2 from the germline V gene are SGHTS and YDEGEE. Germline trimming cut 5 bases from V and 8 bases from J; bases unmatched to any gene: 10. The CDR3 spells CASRTGQGIGGYTF. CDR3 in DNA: TGTGCCAGCAGGACGGGACAGGGAATTGGGGGCTACACCTTC.

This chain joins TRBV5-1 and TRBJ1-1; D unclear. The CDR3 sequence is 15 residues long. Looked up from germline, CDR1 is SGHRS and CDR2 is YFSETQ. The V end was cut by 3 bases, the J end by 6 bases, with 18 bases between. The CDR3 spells CASSSYARADPEAFF. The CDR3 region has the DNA TGCGCCAGCAGCTCTTACGCTCGGGCAGATCCTGAAGCTTTCTTT.

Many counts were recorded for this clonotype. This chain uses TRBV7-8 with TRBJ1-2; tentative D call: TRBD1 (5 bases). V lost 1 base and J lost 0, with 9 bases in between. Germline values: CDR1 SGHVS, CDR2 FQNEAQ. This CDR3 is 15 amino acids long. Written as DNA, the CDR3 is TGTGCCAGCAGCTTAGGGGGCTGGACTAACTATGGCTACACCTTC. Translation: CASSLGGWTNYGYTF.

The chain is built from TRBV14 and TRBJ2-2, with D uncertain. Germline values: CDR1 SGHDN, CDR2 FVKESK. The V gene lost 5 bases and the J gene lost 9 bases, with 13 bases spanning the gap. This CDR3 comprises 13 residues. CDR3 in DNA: TGTGCCAGCAGCGAGGTCTTAAAGCGGGAGCTGTTTTTT. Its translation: CASSEVLKRELFF.

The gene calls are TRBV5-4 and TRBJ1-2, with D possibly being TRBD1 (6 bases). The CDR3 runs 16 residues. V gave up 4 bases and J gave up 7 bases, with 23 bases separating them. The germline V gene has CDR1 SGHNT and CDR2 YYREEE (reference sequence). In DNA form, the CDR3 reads TGTGCCAGCAGCCCCAAAGGGGGATTCGCCGATTTTGGCTACACCTTC. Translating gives CASSPKGGFADFGYTF.

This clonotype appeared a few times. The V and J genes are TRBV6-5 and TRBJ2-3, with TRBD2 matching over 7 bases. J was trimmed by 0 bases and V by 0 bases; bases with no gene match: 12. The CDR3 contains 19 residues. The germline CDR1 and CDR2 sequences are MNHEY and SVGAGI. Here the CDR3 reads CASSYSLGQRGVSTDTQYF. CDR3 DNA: TGTGCCAGCAGTTACTCCCTCGGGCAGCGGGGAGTTAGCACAGATACGCAGTATTTT.

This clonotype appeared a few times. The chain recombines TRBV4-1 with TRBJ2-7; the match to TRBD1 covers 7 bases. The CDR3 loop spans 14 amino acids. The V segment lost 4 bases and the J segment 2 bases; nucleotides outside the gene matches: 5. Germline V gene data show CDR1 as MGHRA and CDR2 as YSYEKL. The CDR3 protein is CASSPTDRAYEQYV. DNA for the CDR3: TGCGCCAGCAGCCCGACCGACAGGGCCTACGAGCAGTACGTC.

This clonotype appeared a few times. The CDR3 DNA follows: TGTGCTAGTGGTTTGGCCGGGGAGCTGTTTTTT. It translates to CASGLAGELFF. V is TRBV12-5 and J is TRBJ2-2; D not resolved. CDR3 length equals 11 residues. With 1 base removed from V and 6 bases from J, the gap between germline ends came to 0 bases. Looked up from germline, CDR1 is LGHNT and CDR2 is FRNRAP.

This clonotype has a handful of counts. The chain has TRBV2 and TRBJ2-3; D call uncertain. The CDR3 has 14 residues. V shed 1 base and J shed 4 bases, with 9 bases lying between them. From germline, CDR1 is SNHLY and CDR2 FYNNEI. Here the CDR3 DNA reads TGTGCCAGCAGTGAAGTCCGGGCGTCAGATACGCAGTATTTT. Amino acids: CASSEVRASDTQYF.

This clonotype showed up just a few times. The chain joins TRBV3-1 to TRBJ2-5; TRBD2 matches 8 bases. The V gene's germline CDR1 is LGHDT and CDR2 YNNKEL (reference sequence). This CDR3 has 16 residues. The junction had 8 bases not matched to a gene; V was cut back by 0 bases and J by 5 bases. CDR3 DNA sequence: TGTGCCAGCAGCCAAGAGACGAGCGGGGGTAGCGAGACCCAGTACTTC. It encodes CASSQETSGGSETQYF.

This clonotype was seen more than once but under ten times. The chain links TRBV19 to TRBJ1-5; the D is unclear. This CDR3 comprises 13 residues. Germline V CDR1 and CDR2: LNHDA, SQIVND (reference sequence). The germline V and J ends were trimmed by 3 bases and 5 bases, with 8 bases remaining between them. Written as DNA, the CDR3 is TGTGCCAGTAGTATGGCCCAGCATCAGCCCCAGCATTTT. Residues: CASSMAQHQPQHF. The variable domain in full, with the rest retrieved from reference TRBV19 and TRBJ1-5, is DGGITQSPKYLFRKEGQNVTLSCEQNLNHDAMYWYRQDPGQGLRLIYYSQIVNDFQKGDIAEGYSVSREKKESFPLTVTSAQKNPTAFYLCASSMAQHQPQHFGDGTRLSIL.

The CDR3 DNA reads TGTGCCAGCAGCTTAAGACCGATGGATACGCAGTATTTT. Translating it yields CASSLRPMDTQYF. This chain connects TRBV7-3 to TRBJ2-3, with no clear D. CDR3 length: 13 amino acids. Germline V gene lookup returns CDR1 SGHTA and CDR2 FQGTGA. Trimming took off 1 base at V and 6 bases at J, with 8 bases between the two ends.

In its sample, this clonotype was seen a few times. CDR3: CASSLGFRTENTEAFF. The CDR3 DNA reads as TGCGCCAGCAGCTTGGGTTTCCGGACAGAGAACACTGAAGCTTTCTTT. V gene TRBV5-1 combines with J gene TRBJ1-1, with a tentative D call TRBD1 (6 bases). The CDR3 runs to 16 residues. Trimming left V 0 bases short and J 1 base short, with 13 bases between. The V gene's germline CDR1 is SGHRS and CDR2 YFSETQ.

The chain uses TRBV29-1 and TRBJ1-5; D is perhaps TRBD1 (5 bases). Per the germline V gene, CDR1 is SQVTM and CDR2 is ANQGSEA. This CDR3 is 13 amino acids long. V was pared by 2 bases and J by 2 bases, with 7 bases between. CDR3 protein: CSVEQGGNQPQHF. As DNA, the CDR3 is TGCAGCGTTGAACAGGGCGGCAATCAGCCCCAGCATTTT.

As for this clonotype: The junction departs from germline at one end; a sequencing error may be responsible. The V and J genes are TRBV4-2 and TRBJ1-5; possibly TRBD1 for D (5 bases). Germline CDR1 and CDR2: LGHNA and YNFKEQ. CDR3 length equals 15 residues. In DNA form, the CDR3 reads TGTGCAAGCAGCCAAGACAGCTATAGCAATCAGCCCCAGCATTTT. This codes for CASSQDSYSNQPQHF.

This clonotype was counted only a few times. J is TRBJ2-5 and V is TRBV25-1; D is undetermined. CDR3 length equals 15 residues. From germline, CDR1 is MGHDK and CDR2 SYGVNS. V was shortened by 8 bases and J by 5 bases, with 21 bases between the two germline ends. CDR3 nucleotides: TGTGCCAGCTCTACGGGTAATATGGGATGGGAGACCCAGTACTTC. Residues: CASSTGNMGWETQYF.

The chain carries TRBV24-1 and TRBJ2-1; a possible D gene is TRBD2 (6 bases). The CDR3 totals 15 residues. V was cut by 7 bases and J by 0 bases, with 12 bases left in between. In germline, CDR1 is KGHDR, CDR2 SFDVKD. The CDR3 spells CATSRRGSSYNEQFF. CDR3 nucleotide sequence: TGTGCCACCAGCCGGAGGGGATCCTCCTACAATGAGCAGTTCTTC.